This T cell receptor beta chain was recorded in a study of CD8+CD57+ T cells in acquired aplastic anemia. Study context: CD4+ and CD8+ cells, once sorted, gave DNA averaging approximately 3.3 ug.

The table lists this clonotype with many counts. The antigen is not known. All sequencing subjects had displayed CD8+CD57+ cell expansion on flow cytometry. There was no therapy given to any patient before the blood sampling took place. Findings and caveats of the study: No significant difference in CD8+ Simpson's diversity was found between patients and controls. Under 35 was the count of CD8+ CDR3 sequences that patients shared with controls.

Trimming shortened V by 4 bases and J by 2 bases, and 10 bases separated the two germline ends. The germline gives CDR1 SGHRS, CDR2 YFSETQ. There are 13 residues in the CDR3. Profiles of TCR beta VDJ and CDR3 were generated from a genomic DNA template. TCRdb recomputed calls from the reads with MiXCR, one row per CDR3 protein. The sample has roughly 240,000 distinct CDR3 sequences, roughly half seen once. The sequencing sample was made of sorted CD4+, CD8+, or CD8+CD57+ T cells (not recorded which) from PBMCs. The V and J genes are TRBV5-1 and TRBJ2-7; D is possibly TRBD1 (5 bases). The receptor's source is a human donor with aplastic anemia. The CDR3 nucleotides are TGCGCCAGCAGCCAAGACAGAGCCTACGAGCAGTACTTC. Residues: CASSQDRAYEQYF.